This T cell receptor (beta chain) was retrieved from a study of beta chain features in type 1 diabetes. Study results and limitations: Among patients, naive, central memory and Treg TCRB repertoires appeared more similar than among healthy donors. VDJ junctions from patients with type 1 diabetes contained fewer insertions and more deletions. Moderate yet significant TCRB CDR3 shortening was seen in Type 1 diabetes patients in all four CD4+ subsets.

The table lists this clone with a few counts. The antigen is unknown. The isolated RNA, all of it, was reverse transcribed, so expressed TCRB transcripts were what got sequenced. Naive, central memory and regulatory T cell samples came to a mean of around 3.5 million reads. Libraries were prepared by immunoSEQ multiplex PCR; TCRdb keeps only in-frame clonotypes and omits some of them. The sample has 100,000 to 150,000 clones, 9% seen once. J gave up 7 bases and V 4 bases, and 5 bases lay outside the gene matches. CDR1 SGHKS and CDR2 YYEKEE come from the germline V gene (reference sequence). The CDR3 covers 15 residues. Naive, central memory, regulatory and stem cell-like memory cells within the CD4+ compartment were sorted using CD45RO/CCR7/CD25/CD127/CD95/CD27.

The rearrangement uses TRBV5-5 and TRBJ2-1; 13 bases map to TRBD2. The sequencing input was central memory CD4+ T cells from blood. The source is a young man with type 1 diabetes. CDR3 nucleotides: TGTGCCAGCAGCCCTGGACTAGCGGGGGTTAATGAGCAGTTCTTC. Residues: CASSPGLAGVNEQFF. Combining the CDR3 with reference TRBV5-5 and TRBJ2-1 gives the whole variable domain DAGVTQSPTHLIKTRGQQVTLRCSPISGHKSVSWYQQVLGQGPQFIFQYYEKEERGRGNFPDRFSARQFPNYSSELNVNALLLGDSALYLCASSPGLAGVNEQFFGPGTRLTVL.